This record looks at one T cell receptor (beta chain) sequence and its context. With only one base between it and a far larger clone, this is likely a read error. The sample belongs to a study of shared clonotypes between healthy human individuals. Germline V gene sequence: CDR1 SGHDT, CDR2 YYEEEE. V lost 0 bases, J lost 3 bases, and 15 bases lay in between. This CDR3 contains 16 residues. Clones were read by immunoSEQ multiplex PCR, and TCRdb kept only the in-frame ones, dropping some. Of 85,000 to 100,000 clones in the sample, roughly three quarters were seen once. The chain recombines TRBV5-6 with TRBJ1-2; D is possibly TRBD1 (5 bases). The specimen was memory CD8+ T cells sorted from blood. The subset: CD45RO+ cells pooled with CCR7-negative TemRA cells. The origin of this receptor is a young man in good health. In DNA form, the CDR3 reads TGTGCCAGCAGCTTGGACAGACGGAGGGGACACTATGGCTACACCTTC. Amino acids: CASSLDRRRGHYGYTF.